The TCR beta chain under discussion was sequenced for a study of identical twins. The cDNA had a unique molecular identifier and a template-switch universal primer site. TCRdb analysed the 5' RACE reads with MiXCR anew, one entry per CDR3 protein. The sample includes 1.5 million to 2 million distinct CDR3 sequences, around 29% of them seen just once. CDR1 is MGHRA, CDR2 YSYEKL, per germline. The CDR3 is 15 amino acids. Trimming left V 5 bases short and J 4 bases short, with 17 bases between. This clonotype originated in a newborn girl in good health. The chain recombines TRBV4-1 with TRBJ1-1; D is ambiguous. Specimen: cord blood. CDR3 nucleotide sequence: TGCGCCAGCAGCAGTTGGGTGGGAGCCCCCACTGAAGCTTTCTTT. It specifies CASSSWVGAPTEAFF.